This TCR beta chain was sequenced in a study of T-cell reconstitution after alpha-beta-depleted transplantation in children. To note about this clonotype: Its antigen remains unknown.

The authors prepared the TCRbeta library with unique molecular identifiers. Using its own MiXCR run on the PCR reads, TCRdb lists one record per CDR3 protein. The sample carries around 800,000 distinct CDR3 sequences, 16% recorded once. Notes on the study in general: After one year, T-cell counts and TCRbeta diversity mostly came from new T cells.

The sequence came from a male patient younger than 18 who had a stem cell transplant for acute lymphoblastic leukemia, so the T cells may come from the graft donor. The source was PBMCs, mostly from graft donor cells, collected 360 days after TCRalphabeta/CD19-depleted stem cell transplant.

CDR3 loop: CSAGALAFSYEQYF. DNA for the CDR3: TGCAGTGCAGGCGCACTAGCGTTCTCCTACGAGCAGTACTTC. The V gene is TRBV20-1, the J gene TRBJ2-7; 7 bases fit TRBD2. The V gene end was trimmed by 6 bases and the J gene end by 0 bases; junction bases not matched to a gene: 8. CDR3 length: 14 amino acids. Looked up from germline, CDR1 is DFQATT and CDR2 is SNEGSKA (reference sequence).